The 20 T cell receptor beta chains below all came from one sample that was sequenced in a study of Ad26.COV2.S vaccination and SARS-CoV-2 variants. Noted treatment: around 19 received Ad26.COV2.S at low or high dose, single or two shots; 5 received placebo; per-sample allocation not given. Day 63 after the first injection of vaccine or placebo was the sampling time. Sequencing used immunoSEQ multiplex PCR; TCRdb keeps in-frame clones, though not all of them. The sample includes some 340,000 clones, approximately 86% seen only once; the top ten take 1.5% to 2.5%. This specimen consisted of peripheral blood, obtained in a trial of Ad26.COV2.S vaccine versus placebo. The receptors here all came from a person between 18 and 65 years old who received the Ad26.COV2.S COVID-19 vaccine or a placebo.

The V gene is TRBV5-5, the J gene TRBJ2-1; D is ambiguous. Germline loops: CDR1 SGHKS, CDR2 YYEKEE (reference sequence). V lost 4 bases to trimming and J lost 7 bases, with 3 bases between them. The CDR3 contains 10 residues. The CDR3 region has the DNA TGTGCCAGCAGCCTAAATGAGCAGTTCTTC. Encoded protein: CASSLNEQFF.

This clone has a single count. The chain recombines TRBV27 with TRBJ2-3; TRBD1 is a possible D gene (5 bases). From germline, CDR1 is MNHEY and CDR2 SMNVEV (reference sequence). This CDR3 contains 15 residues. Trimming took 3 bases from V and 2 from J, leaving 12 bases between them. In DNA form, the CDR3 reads TGTGCCAGCAGTTTTGGCAGGGCTTTCACAGATACGCAGTATTTT. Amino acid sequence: CASSFGRAFTDTQYF.

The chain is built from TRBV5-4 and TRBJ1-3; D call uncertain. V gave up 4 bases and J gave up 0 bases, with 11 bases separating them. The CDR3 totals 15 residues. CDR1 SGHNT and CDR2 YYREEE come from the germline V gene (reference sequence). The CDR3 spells CASSSDARSGNTIYF. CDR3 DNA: TGTGCCAGCAGCAGCGATGCACGCTCTGGAAACACCATATATTTT.

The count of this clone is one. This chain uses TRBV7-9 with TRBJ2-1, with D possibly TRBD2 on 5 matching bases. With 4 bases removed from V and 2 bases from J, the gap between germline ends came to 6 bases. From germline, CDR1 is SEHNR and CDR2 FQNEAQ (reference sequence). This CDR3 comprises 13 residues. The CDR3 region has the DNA TGTGCCAGCAGCTCCGGGACCTACAATGAGCAGTTCTTC. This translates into CASSSGTYNEQFF.

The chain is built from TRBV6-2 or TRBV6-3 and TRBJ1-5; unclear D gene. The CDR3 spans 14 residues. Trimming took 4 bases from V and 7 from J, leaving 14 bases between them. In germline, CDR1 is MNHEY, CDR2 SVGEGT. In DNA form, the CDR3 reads TGTGCCAGCAGTTCCCCGCAGGAGGGCCAGCCCCAGCATTTT. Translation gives CASSSPQEGQPQHF.

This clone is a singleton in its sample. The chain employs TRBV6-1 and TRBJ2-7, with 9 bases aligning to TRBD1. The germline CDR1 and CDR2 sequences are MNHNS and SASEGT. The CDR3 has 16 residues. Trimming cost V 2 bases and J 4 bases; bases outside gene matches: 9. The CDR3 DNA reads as TGTGCCAGCAGTGAACTCCCCCGGACAGGGGAGTACGAGCAGTACTTC. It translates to CASSELPRTGEYEQYF.

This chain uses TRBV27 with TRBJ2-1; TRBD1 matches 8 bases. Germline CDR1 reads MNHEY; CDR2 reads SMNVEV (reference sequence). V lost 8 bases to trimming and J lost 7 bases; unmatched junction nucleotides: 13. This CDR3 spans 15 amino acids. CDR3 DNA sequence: TGTGCCAGCGGAGGACAGGGCTATTTTCAGAATGAGCAGTTCTTC. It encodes CASGGQGYFQNEQFF.

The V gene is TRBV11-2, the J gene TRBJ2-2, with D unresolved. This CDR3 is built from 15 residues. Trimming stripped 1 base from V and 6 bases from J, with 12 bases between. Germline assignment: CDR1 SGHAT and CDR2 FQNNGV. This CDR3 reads CASSLGVGGAGELFF. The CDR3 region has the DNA TGTGCCAGCAGCTTAGGAGTTGGTGGGGCCGGGGAGCTGTTTTTT.

The CDR3 spells CASSWTSSGELFF. Here the CDR3 DNA reads TGTGCCAGCAGCTGGACTAGTTCCGGGGAGCTGTTTTTT. V is TRBV11-2 and J is TRBJ2-2; 7 bases are shared with TRBD2. The CDR3 consists of 13 residues. Germline V lookup: CDR1 SGHAT, CDR2 FQNNGV. V shed 4 bases and J 6 bases; nucleotides not matched to a gene: 2.

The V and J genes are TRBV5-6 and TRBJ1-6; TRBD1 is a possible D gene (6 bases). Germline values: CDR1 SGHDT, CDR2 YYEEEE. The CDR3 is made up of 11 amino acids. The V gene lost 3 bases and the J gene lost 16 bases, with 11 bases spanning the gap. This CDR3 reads CASSSGQRLHF. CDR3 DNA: TGTGCCAGCAGCTCTGGACAGAGACTCCACTTT. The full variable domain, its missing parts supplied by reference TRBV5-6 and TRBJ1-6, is DAGVTQSPTHLIKTRGQQVTLRCSPKSGHDTVSWYQQALGQGPQFIFQYYEEEERQRGNFPDRFSGHQFPNYSSELNVNALLLGDSALYLCASSSGQRLHFGNGTRLTVT.

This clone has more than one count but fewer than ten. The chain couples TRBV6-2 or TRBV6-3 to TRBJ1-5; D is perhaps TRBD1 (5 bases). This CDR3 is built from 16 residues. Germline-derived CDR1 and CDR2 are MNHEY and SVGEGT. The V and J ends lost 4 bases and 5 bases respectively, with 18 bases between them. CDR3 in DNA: TGTGCCAGCAGTTCCCGATCGGGACGGACCTATCAGCCCCAGCATTTT. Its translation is CASSSRSGRTYQPQHF.

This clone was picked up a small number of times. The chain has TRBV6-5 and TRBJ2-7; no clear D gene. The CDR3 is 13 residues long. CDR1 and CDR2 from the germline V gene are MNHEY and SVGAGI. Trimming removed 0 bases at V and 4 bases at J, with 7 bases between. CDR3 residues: CASSYSYRYEQYF. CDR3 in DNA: TGTGCCAGCAGTTACTCGTACCGATACGAGCAGTACTTC.

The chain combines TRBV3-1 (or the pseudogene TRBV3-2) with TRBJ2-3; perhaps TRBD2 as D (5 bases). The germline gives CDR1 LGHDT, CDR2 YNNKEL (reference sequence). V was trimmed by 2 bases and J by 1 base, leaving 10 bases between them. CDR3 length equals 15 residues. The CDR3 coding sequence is TGTGCCAGCAGCCAATCGGCGGGCGGCACAGATACGCAGTATTTT. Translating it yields CASSQSAGGTDTQYF.

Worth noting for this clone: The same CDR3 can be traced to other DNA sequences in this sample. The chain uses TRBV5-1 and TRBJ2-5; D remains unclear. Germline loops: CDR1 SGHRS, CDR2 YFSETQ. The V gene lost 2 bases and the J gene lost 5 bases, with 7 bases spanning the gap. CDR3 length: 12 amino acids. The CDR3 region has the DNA TGCGCCAGCAGCTTCGGGCAGGAGACCCAGTACTTC. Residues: CASSFGQETQYF.

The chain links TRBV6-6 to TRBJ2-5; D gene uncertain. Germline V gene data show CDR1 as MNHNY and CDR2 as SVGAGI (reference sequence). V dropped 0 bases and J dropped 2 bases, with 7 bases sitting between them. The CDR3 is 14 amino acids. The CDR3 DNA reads TGTGCCAGCAGTTACTCGGCCTTACAAGAGACCCAGTACTTC. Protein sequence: CASSYSALQETQYF.

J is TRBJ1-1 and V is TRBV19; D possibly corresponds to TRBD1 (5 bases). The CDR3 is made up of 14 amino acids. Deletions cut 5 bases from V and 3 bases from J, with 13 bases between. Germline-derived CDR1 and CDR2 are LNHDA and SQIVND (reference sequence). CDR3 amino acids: CASSLNQGDTEAFF. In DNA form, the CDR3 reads TGTGCCAGTAGTTTGAATCAGGGTGACACTGAAGCTTTCTTT. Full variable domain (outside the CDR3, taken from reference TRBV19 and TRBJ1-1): DGGITQSPKYLFRKEGQNVTLSCEQNLNHDAMYWYRQDPGQGLRLIYYSQIVNDFQKGDIAEGYSVSREKKESFPLTVTSAQKNPTAFYLCASSLNQGDTEAFFGQGTRLTVV.

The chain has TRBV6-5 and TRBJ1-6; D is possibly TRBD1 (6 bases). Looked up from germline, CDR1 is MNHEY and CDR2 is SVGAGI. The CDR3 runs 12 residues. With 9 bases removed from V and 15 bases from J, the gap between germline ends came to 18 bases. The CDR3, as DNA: TGTGCCAGTACCTTCACAGGGCCCGACCTCCACTTT. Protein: CASTFTGPDLHF.

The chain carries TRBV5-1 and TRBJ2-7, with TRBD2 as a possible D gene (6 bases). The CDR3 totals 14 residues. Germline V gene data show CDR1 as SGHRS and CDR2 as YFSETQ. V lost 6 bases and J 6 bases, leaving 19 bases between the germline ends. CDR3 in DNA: TGCGCCAGCACCTCGGGGGTCGGCTCTGGCGAGCAGTACTTC. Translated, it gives CASTSGVGSGEQYF.

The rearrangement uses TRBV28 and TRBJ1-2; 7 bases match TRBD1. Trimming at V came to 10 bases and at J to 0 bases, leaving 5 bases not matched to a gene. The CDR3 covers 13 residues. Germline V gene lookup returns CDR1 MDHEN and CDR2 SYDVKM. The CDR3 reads CATRDSSNYGYTF. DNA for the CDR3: TGTGCCACCAGGGACAGTTCTAACTATGGCTACACCTTC.

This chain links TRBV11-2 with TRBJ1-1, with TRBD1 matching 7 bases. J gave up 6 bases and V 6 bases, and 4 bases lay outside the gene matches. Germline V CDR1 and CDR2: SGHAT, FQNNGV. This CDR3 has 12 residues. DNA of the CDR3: TGTGCCAGCAGGCGACAGGGCCCTGAAGCTTTCTTT. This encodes CASRRQGPEAFF.